The source of this T cell receptor (beta chain) is a study of T cell repertoires in cytomegalovirus infection. Study summary: Selected CMV epitopes included recently identified HLA-C-restricted ones as well as well-studied HLA-B-restricted ones. Public TCR beta signature analysis indicated the presence of both CMV infection and matching HLA type.

Notes on the study in general: HLA-C-restricted TCR beta clonotypes specific for CMV led the ex vivo response.

This clonotype turned up a few times. Its antigen is unidentified. One entry per CDR3 protein results from TCRdb running MiXCR on the reads. The sample lists a few hundred thousand distinct CDR3 sequences, approximately 40% occurring once. The CDR3 extends over 17 amino acids. V was clipped by 0 bases and J by 2 bases; unmatched bases: 8. The chain combines TRBV23-1 with TRBJ2-3, with 7 positions matching TRBD1. TRBV23-1 is designated an ORF whose function remains uncertain. This specimen consisted of cultured PBMCs, obtained from culture after CMV antigen stimulation. The TCR originated in a human donor in good health (CMV status not recorded). Some clones in this sample may be carry-over from other donors' samples. The CDR3 protein is CASSQSDRKAVTDTQYF. CDR3 coding DNA: TGCGCCAGCAGTCAATCGGACAGGAAAGCAGTCACAGATACGCAGTATTTT.